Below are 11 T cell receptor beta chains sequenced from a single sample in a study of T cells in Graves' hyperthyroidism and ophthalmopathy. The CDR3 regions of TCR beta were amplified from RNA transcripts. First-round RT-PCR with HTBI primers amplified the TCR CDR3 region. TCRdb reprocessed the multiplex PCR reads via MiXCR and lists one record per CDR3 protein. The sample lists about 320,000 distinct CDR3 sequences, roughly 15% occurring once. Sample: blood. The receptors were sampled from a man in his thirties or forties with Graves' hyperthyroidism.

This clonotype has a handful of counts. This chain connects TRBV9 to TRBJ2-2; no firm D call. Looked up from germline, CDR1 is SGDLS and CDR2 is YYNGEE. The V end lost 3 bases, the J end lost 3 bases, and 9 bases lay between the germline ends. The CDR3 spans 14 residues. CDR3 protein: CASSALPDTGELFF. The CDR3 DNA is TGTGCCAGCAGCGCGCTCCCCGACACCGGGGAGCTGTTTTTT. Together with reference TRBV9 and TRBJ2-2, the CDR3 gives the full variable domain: DSGVTQTPKHLITATGQRVTLRCSPRSGDLSVYWYQQSLDQGLQFLIQYYNGEERAKGNILERFSAQQFPDLHSELNLSSLELGDSALYFCASSALPDTGELFFGEGSRLTVL.

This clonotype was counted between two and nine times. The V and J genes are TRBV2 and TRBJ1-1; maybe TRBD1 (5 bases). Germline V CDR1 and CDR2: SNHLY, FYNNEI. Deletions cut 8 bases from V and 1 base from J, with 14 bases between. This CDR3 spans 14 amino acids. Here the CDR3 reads CASWGRFGNTEAFF. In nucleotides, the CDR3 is TGTGCCAGCTGGGGCCGTTTTGGGAACACTGAAGCTTTCTTT.

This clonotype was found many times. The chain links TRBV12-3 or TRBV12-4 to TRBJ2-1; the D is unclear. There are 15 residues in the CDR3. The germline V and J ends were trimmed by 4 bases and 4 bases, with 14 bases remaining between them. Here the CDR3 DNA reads TGTGCCAGCAGTTACCTTAGAAGGGCTTACAATGAGCAGTTCTTC. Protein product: CASSYLRRAYNEQFF.

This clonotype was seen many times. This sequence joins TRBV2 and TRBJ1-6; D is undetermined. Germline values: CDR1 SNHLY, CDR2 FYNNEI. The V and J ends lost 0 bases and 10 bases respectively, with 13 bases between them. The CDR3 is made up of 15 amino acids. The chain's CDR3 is CASSEAPLVGSPLHF. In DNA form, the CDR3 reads TGTGCCAGCAGTGAAGCGCCTCTTGTAGGGTCACCCCTCCACTTT.

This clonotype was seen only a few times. CDR3 sequence (DNA): TGTGCCAGCAGGGGGCTTGTTTCACCCCTCCACTTT. Translation: CASRGLVSPLHF. V usage is TRBV7-8 and J usage is TRBJ1-6; the D gene is possibly TRBD1 (5 bases). The CDR3 runs to 12 residues. Germline V gene data show CDR1 as SGHVS and CDR2 as FQNEAQ. V gave up 6 bases and J gave up 9 bases, with 9 bases separating them.

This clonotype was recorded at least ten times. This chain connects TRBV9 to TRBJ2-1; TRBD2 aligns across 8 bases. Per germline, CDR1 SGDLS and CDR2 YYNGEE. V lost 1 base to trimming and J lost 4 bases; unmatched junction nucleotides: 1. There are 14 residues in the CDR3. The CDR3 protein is CASSVTSGYNEQFF. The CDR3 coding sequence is TGTGCCAGCAGCGTAACTAGCGGATACAATGAGCAGTTCTTC.

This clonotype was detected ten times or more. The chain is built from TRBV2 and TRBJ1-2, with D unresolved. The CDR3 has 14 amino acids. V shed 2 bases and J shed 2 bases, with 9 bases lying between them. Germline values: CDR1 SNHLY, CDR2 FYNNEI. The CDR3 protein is CASSEWQSNYGYTF. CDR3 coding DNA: TGTGCCAGCAGTGAATGGCAGTCCAACTATGGCTACACCTTC.

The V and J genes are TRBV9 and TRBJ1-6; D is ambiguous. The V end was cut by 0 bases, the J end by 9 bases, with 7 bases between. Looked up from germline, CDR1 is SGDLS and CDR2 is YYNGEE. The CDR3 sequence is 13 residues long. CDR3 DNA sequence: TGTGCCAGCAGCGTAGAAGGGTTTTCACCCCTCCACTTT. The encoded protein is CASSVEGFSPLHF.

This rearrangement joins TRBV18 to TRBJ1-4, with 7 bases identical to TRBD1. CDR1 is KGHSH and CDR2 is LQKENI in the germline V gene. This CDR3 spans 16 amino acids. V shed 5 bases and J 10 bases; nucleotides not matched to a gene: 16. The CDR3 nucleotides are TGTGCCAGCTCAACCCGGGACAGCACTCAGAGTGGAAAACTGTTTTTT. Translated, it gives CASSTRDSTQSGKLFF.

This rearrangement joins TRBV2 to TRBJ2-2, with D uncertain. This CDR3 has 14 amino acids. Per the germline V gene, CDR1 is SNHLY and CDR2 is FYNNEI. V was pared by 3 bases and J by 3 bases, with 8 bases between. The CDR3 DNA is TGTGCCAGCAGTGACTCTCTGGACACCGGGGAGCTGTTTTTT. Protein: CASSDSLDTGELFF.

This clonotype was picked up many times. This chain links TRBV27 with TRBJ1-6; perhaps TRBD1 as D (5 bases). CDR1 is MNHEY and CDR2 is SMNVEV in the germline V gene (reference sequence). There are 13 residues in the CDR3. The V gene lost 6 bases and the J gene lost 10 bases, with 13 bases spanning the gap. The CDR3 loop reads CASRLTEESPLHF. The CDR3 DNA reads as TGTGCCAGCAGATTGACAGAGGAATCACCCCTCCACTTT.